The source of this TCR beta chain is a study of somatic mutations in cytotoxic T cells in rheumatoid arthritis (TCRdb year 2017). In the study overall: Some T-cell populations stained with V beta antibodies were sorted by flow on a FACSAria II or Sony SH800 to nearly 100% purity, with sorted V beta1+ cells additionally subjected to TCRB sequencing. The study asked whether expanded CD8+ T-cell clones in newly diagnosed, untreated rheumatoid arthritis carry somatic mutations, and used TCRB deep sequencing to characterize clonality. TCRB deep sequencing covered roughly 60 patients with rheumatoid arthritis along with 15 to 20 healthy controls. Median age was essentially the same in the patient group and the control group. Overall study outcomes, separate from this receptor: The largest CD8+ clone made up more than 20% of CD8+ cells in 8 of 65 patients, and blood and synovial fluid shared several identical CD8+ TCRB sequences. In patients, CD8+ clonality rose with age (Spearman r ~ 0.46), which was not the case in healthy controls. CD8+ T-cell clonality did not differ significantly between rheumatoid arthritis patients and age-matched healthy controls. The expanded CD8+ clones had unknown antigen targets, and not appearing in virus-specific databases did not rule out that they were virus-specific. The slight underrepresentation of TRBV07 in patients was not corrected for multiple comparisons.

Trimming at the junction amounts to 6 bases on V and 7 bases on J, and the germline ends lie 10 bases apart. There are 12 amino acids in the CDR3, from cysteine to phenylalanine inclusive. Of the read, only the CDR3 DNA is kept; its 36 bases are in frame from base 1. In the germline V gene, CDR1 corresponds to SGHAT and CDR2 to FQNNGV. This clone came up once. The target of this receptor is not known. Base-call qualities are not available, and no considerably larger clone is one nucleotide away. TCRB CDR3 sequencing used the immunoSEQ assay on genomic DNA. On the study's bioinformatics: Analyses were restricted to productive TCRB rearrangements. Clonality was calculated as a Shannon entropy-based productive clonality index, and a clone was defined by a unique TCRB CDR3 sequence. The template counts of each clone relative to the total templates per sample were used to calculate repertoire overlap between two samples. V-gene usage measured by flow cytometry correlated with TCRB sequencing V-gene usage, with a Spearman r of approximately 0.66. TCRdb re-hosts the immuneACCESS table, in-frame sequences only. Its copies lack some clones; in the studies checked, an unresolved V gene accounts for under half of them, and the cause for the rest is not known. That table is the source of V, J and clone size, and D and trimming were worked out from the DNA. In this sample the table shows tens of thousands of clones, about 84% of which occur a single time. Of the sample, around 3% falls within the top ten clones.

Healthy controls were fewer than 25 blood donors whose buffy coats were used, with a median age of approximately 58 years (range 21-70) and 55% to 70% female. On an AutoMACS, CD4+ and CD8+ cells were isolated via positive magnetic bead selection, and their purity was verified by flow cytometry. Peripheral blood mononuclear cells were obtained using density gradient separation with Ficoll-Paque PLUS. DNA was extracted from CD4-enriched, CD8-enriched or PBMC samples with Nucleospin Tissue or Tissue XS kits and quantified with a Qubit 2.0 fluorometer. Material: CD8+ T cells sorted from blood. The chain joins TRBV11-2 to TRBJ2-1, with the D gene not clear enough to name. The sequence derives from a man aged 35-49 years in good health. The CDR3 has the sequence CASSRGKNEQFF. The DNA reads TGTGCCAGCAGTCGTGGGAAGAATGAGCAGTTCTTC. Joined to the reference TRBV11-2 and TRBJ2-1 proteins, this CDR3 gives the full variable domain: EAGVAQSPRYKIIEKRQSVAFWCNPISGHATLYWYQQILGQGPKLLIQFQNNGVVDDSQLPKDRFSAERLKGVDSTLKIQPAKLEDSAVYLCASSRGKNEQFFGPGTRLTVL.